Listed below are T cell receptor beta chains from one sample, sequenced in a study of T cell responses to AZD1222 COVID-19 vaccine. Sequenced by immunoSEQ multiplex PCR; TCRdb stores in-frame clones only, minus some. Of 250,000 or so clones listed, 85% to 95% are singletons. Sequencing was performed on peripheral blood, taken on day 0 of AZD1222 vaccination. Source of these receptors: an adult in good health. The conserved cysteine and the conserved F or W are not part of the CDR3 here.

V gene: TRBV9; CDR3 protein: ASSPSGVGSYNEQF
V gene: TRBV28; CDR3 protein: ASSSPGTGGNEQY
V gene: TRBV21-1; CDR3 protein: ASSKGPWRVLHEQY
V gene: TRBV5-1; CDR3 protein: ASSLDRGGLYEQY
V gene: TRBV7-2; CDR3 protein: ASSLGGLSSGANVLT
V gene: TRBV6-5; CDR3 protein: ASSVAGGYTDTQY
V gene: TRBV30; CDR3 protein: AWSVILTGELF
V gene: TRBV28; CDR3 protein: ASSRDRRSQPQH
V gene: TRBV12-3/TRBV12-4; CDR3 protein: ASGFRRGTEAF
V gene: TRBV5-5; CDR3 protein: ASSQGSQGDQPQH
V gene: TRBV24-1; CDR3 protein: ATARGRVPGELF
V gene: TRBV7-8; CDR3 protein: ASSRTLYEQY
V gene: TRBV28; CDR3 protein: ASSFIRSQDEQF
V gene: TRBV10-2; CDR3 protein: ATLQGINTEAF
V gene: TRBV15; CDR3 protein: ATSRAGSNQPQH
V gene: TRBV4-2; CDR3 protein: ASSQDQVSGNTIY
V gene: TRBV5-1; CDR3 protein: ASSLGWEKSTEAF
V gene: TRBV14; CDR3 protein: ASSSLGTSGSITDTQY
V gene: TRBV5-6; CDR3 protein: ASSLGHTGYT
V gene: TRBV5-1; CDR3 protein: ASSPRQNYGYT
V gene: TRBV7-2; CDR3 protein: ASRLPGVYNEQF
V gene: TRBV27; CDR3 protein: ASSSLTKANEKLF
V gene: TRBV28; CDR3 protein: ASSLGGVGSNYGYT
V gene: TRBV19; CDR3 protein: ASSAGSVNEQF
V gene: TRBV6-6; CDR3 protein: ASNPPGGNEKLF
V gene: TRBV10-3; CDR3 protein: AISPDSHTDTQY
V gene: TRBV28; CDR3 protein: ASMTSGSNHEQY
V gene: TRBV19; CDR3 protein: ASRVGDTEAF
V gene: TRBV7-3; CDR3 protein: ASSFNQGGEQY
V gene: TRBV19; CDR3 protein: ASSKEYTEAF
V gene: TRBV7-2; CDR3 protein: ASSLLGQRDTQY
V gene: TRBV5-1; CDR3 protein: ASSSRARSDTDTQY
V gene: TRBV27; CDR3 protein: ASRSHRGPVYEQY
V gene: TRBV28; CDR3 protein: ASSWARQGGDEQY
V gene: TRBV14; CDR3 protein: ASSVRPREGTQY
V gene: TRBV7-9; CDR3 protein: ASSLGPVYEQY
V gene: TRBV29-1; CDR3 protein: SVGQGGREAF
V gene: TRBV28; CDR3 protein: ASSSPGQSNTGELF
V gene: TRBV7-9; CDR3 protein: ASSSPGSTYNEQF
V gene: TRBV28; CDR3 protein: ASSPYYTDTQY
V gene: TRBV5-1; CDR3 protein: ASSLIEMNTEAF
V gene: TRBV4-3; CDR3 protein: ASSPRGPPYEQY
V gene: TRBV5-4; CDR3 protein: ASSSRLAGARTDTQY
V gene: TRBV28; CDR3 protein: ASSSGTMGEKLF
V gene: TRBV10-3; CDR3 protein: AISEDGQDPLYGYT
V gene: TRBV5-6; CDR3 protein: ASSLPSGTYNEQF
V gene: TRBV28; CDR3 protein: ASSEGTDKTQY
V gene: TRBV19; CDR3 protein: ASRVNIYVGYT